This TCR beta chain was retrieved from a study of shared T cell receptors in the human thymus. The assay was immunoSEQ multiplex PCR, and TCRdb's table has in-frame clones only and misses some. The data show hundreds of thousands of clones, about 90% seen once. CDR1 and CDR2 from the germline V gene are MDHEN and SYDVKM. CDR3 length: 18 residues. Deletions cut 4 bases from V and 3 bases from J, with 19 bases between. These same records also appear under a second study, on human thymus T cells. Per that paper: Healthy Finnish infants undergoing corrective surgery for congenital heart defects were used as donors. There were highly overlapping thymic repertoires among unrelated individuals, as related research reported.

The V and J genes are TRBV28 and TRBJ1-6, with unresolved D. Sequencing input: thymocytes. This sequence originates from a boy under two years old with a congenital heart defect. The CDR3 DNA is TGTGCCAGCAGTTCCCGAAAAAAACAGAGTCACTATAATTCACCCCTCCACTTT. This translates into CASSSRKKQSHYNSPLHF. Variable domain in full (rest from reference TRBV28 and TRBJ1-6): DVKVTQSSRYLVKRTGEKVFLECVQDMDHENMFWYRQDPGLGLRLIYFSYDVKMKEKGDIPEGYSVSREKKERFSLILESASTNQTSMYLCASSSRKKQSHYNSPLHFGNGTRLTVT.